Shown below are 19 T cell receptor beta chains from a single sample sequenced in a study of blood T cell repertoires in COVID-19. Profiled with immunoSEQ multiplex PCR; TCRdb holds only in-frame clones, not every one. This sample has over 55,000 clones; 70% to 90% occur once, and the top ten carry approximately 25%. The sample was peripheral blood. The receptor set was obtained from a man aged 50 or older with acute or convalescent COVID-19.

Only one count was recorded for this clone. The V gene is TRBV5-6, the J gene TRBJ1-5, with 8 bases fitting TRBD1. Germline V gene sequence: CDR1 SGHDT, CDR2 YYEEEE. The J segment lost 4 bases and the V segment lost 2 bases, leaving 2 bases of the junction unmatched. This CDR3 is 14 amino acids long. DNA of the CDR3: TGTGCCAGCAGCTTCAGGGGGCGGAATCAGCCCCAGCATTTT. Protein sequence: CASSFRGRNQPQHF.

The V call is TRBV12-3 or TRBV12-4, the J call TRBJ1-2; no reliable D call. Trimming left V 1 base short and J 8 bases short, with 8 bases between. The CDR3 covers 12 residues. In nucleotides, the CDR3 is TGTGCCAGCAGTTTAGGCTCCGGGGGCTACACCTTC. The encoded protein is CASSLGSGGYTF.

The CDR3 loop reads CASSPRGGTEAFF. CDR3 in DNA: TGCGCCAGCAGCCCCCGAGGCGGTACTGAAGCTTTCTTT. The chain employs TRBV5-1 and TRBJ1-1; no reliable D call. Between the trimmed V and J ends, which lost 4 bases and 5 bases, there was a span of 12 bases. The germline CDR1 and CDR2 sequences are SGHRS and YFSETQ. The CDR3 has 13 residues.

The chain uses TRBV20-1 and TRBJ2-1; D remains ambiguous. Between the trimmed V and J ends, which lost 4 bases and 7 bases, there was a span of 5 bases. This CDR3 is 10 amino acids long. CDR1 and CDR2 from the germline V gene are DFQATT and SNEGSKA (reference sequence). CDR3 sequence: CSAKRNEQFF. In DNA form, the CDR3 reads TGCAGTGCTAAACGGAATGAGCAGTTCTTC.

The chain links TRBV3-1 (or the pseudogene TRBV3-2) to TRBJ2-5; TRBD2 aligns across 11 bases. The CDR3 has 16 residues. V was clipped by 4 bases and J by 2 bases; unmatched bases: 6. In germline, CDR1 is LGHDT, CDR2 YNNKEL (reference sequence). CDR3 in DNA: TGTGCCAGCAGCCCACTAGCGGGGGCGGGTCAAGAGACCCAGTACTTC. Translating it yields CASSPLAGAGQETQYF.

The chain is built from TRBV12-5 and TRBJ2-5; 7 bases agree with TRBD1. The CDR3 totals 13 residues. Germline V gives CDR1 LGHNT, CDR2 FRNRAP. V dropped 5 bases and J dropped 5; count of bases not matched to a gene: 5. The CDR3 reads CASGLDRAETQYF. The DNA of the CDR3 is TGTGCTAGTGGTCTCGACAGGGCGGAGACCCAGTACTTC.

This rearrangement joins TRBV29-1 to TRBJ2-1; D unclear. The CDR3 is made up of 14 amino acids. The germline gives CDR1 SQVTM, CDR2 ANQGSEA. V dropped 0 bases and J dropped 8 bases, with 14 bases sitting between them. The CDR3 DNA sequence: TGCAGCGTTGAAGATGAAGACGGAGCAGATGAGCAGTTCTTC. This gives the protein CSVEDEDGADEQFF.

The genes are TRBV28 and TRBJ2-7; 7 bases are shared with TRBD1. Germline trimming cut 5 bases from V and 6 bases from J; bases unmatched to any gene: 13. The CDR3 is made up of 15 amino acids. The germline V gene encodes CDR1 MDHEN and CDR2 SYDVKM. CDR3 DNA: TGTGCCAGCAGTACAAACAGGGGTTGGCCTAGCGAGCAGTACTTC. Encoded protein: CASSTNRGWPSEQYF.

This clone was detected only once. The chain joins TRBV19 to TRBJ1-2; 10 nucleotides agree with TRBD1. Looked up from germline, CDR1 is LNHDA and CDR2 is SQIVND (reference sequence). CDR3 size: 13 residues. V gave up 11 bases and J gave up 5 bases; unmatched junction bases: 8. The chain's CDR3 is CAANPGQGYGYTF. The CDR3 DNA is TGTGCCGCAAATCCGGGACAGGGGTATGGCTACACCTTC.

A few counts support this clone. The CDR3 loop is CASSKTSQGNTEAFF. The CDR3 DNA sequence: TGTGCCAGTAGTAAGACCTCCCAGGGGAACACTGAAGCTTTCTTT. V gene TRBV19 combines with J gene TRBJ1-1; tentatively, D is TRBD1 (5 bases). This CDR3 has 15 residues. CDR1 is LNHDA, CDR2 SQIVND, per germline (reference sequence). V lost 4 bases and J lost 1, with 13 bases in between.

This chain connects TRBV19 to TRBJ2-5, with 12 nucleotides matching TRBD2. The J segment lost 4 bases and the V segment lost 5 bases, leaving 8 bases of the junction unmatched. The CDR3 sequence is 16 residues long. Germline lookup yields CDR1 LNHDA and CDR2 SQIVND (reference sequence). The CDR3 region has the DNA TGTGCCAGTAGTCCTCGGACTAGCGGGGTGTTAGAGACCCAGTACTTC. This sequence encodes CASSPRTSGVLETQYF.

V usage is TRBV5-6 and J usage is TRBJ2-3; D may be TRBD1 (5 bases). This CDR3 has 14 amino acids. Trimming shortened V by 3 bases and J by 1 base, and 9 bases separated the two germline ends. Germline V gene data show CDR1 as SGHDT and CDR2 as YYEEEE. The CDR3 loop is CASSWGFGTDTQYF. DNA of the CDR3: TGTGCCAGCAGCTGGGGCTTCGGCACAGATACGCAGTATTTT.

The V gene is TRBV6-5, the J gene TRBJ2-5; TRBD2 is a possible D gene (5 bases). This CDR3 region has 14 residues. The V gene lost 0 bases and the J gene lost 5 bases, with 10 bases spanning the gap. Germline values: CDR1 MNHEY, CDR2 SVGAGI. CDR3 in amino acids: CASSYSASWETQYF. The CDR3 DNA is TGTGCCAGCAGTTACTCGGCTAGCTGGGAGACCCAGTACTTC.

The V gene is TRBV5-4, the J gene TRBJ1-1; 9 bases map to TRBD1. V shed 4 bases, J shed 4 bases, and the junction held 5 bases outside the gene matches. This CDR3 contains 14 residues. Germline V CDR1 and CDR2: SGHNT, YYREEE (reference sequence). CDR3 in DNA: TGTGCCAGCAGCCGGGACAGGGAGAGCACTGAAGCTTTCTTT. Protein: CASSRDRESTEAFF.

V usage is TRBV13 and J usage is TRBJ2-7; perhaps TRBD1 as D (6 bases). The CDR3 has 14 amino acids. The V gene's germline CDR1 is PRHDT and CDR2 FYEKMQ (reference sequence). V lost 8 bases, J lost 4 bases, and 18 bases lay in between. CDR3 sequence reads: CASCSPGEGYEQYF. CDR3 bases: TGTGCCAGCTGCTCGCCAGGGGAAGGGTACGAGCAGTACTTC.

The sample holds one count of this clone. The gene calls are TRBV24-1 and TRBJ2-7; TRBD1 agrees at 9 bases. V shed 6 bases and J 1 base; nucleotides not matched to a gene: 9. CDR1 is KGHDR and CDR2 is SFDVKD in the germline V gene. This CDR3 has 16 amino acids. The CDR3 spells CATSLVGDRESYEQYV. CDR3 bases: TGTGCCACCAGTCTTGTCGGGGACAGGGAATCCTACGAGCAGTACGTC.

The CDR3 coding sequence is TGTGCCAGCAGTACGGACAGGGAAGATGAAAAACTGTTTTTT. Encoded protein: CASSTDREDEKLFF. V is TRBV2 and J is TRBJ1-4, with TRBD1 matching 8 bases. Germline CDR1 reads SNHLY; CDR2 reads FYNNEI. CDR3 length equals 14 residues. V lost 5 bases, J lost 6 bases, and 5 bases stayed unmatched.

The chain recombines TRBV7-8 with TRBJ1-1; TRBD1 might be the D (5 bases). V lost 5 bases and J lost 2, with 12 bases in between. This CDR3 is built from 14 residues. The germline V gene encodes CDR1 SGHVS and CDR2 FQNEAQ. The CDR3 DNA is TGTGCCAGCAGCCCACCGGGACTAAACACTGAAGCTTTCTTT. Translating gives CASSPPGLNTEAFF.

This sequence joins TRBV4-2 and TRBJ2-2; 11 positions match TRBD2. The CDR3 covers 17 residues. The J segment lost 5 bases and the V segment lost 1 base, leaving 6 bases of the junction unmatched. Germline V gives CDR1 LGHNA, CDR2 YNFKEQ. The CDR3 sequence: CASSQAASGGPTGELFF. In DNA, the CDR3 is TGTGCCAGCAGCCAAGCCGCTAGCGGGGGGCCGACCGGGGAGCTGTTTTTT.